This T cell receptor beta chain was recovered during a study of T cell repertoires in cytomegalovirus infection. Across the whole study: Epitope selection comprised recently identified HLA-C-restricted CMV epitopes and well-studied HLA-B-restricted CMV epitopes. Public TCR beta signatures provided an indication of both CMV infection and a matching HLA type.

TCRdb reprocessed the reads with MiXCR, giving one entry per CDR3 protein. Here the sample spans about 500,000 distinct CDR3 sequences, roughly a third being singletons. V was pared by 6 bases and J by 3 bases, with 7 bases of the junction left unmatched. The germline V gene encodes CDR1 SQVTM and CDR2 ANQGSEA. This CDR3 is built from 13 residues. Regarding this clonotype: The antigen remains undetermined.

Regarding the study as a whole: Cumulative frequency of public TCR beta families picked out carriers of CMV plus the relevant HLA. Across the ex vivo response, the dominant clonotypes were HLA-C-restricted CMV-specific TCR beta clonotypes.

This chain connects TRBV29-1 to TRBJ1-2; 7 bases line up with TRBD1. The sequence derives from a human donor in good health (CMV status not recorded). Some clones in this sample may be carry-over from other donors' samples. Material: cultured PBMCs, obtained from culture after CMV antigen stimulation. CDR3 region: CSVRQGGDYGYTF. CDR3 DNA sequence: TGCAGCGTACGACAGGGAGGGGACTATGGCTACACCTTC.